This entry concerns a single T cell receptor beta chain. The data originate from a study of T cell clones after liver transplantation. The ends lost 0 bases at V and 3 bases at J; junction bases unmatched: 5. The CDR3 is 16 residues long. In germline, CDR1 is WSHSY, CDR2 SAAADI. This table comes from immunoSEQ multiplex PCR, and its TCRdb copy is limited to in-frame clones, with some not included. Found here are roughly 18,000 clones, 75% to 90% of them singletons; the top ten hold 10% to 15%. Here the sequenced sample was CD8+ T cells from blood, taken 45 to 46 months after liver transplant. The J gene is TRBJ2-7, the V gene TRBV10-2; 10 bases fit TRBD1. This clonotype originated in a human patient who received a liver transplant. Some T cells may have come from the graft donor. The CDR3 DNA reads TGCGCCAGCAGTGAGTCAGGGACAGGGGTATTCTACGAGCAGTACTTC. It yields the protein CASSESGTGVFYEQYF.